One sample yielded the 23 T cell receptor beta chains listed below, sequenced in a study of T-cell reconstitution after alpha-beta-depleted transplantation in children. TCRbeta library preparation incorporated unique molecular identifiers. MiXCR, run by TCRdb on the PCR reads, gives a single entry per CDR3 protein. Altogether about 610,000 distinct CDR3 sequences are present, about 10% being singletons, with the ten largest covering about 4.3%. The input for sequencing was PBMCs from the stem cell graft donor, taken from the stem cell graft. The receptors here all came from a human donor who donated a stem cell graft to a child with acute myeloid leukemia.

The sample holds a few counts of this clonotype. In DNA form, the CDR3 reads TGTGCCAGCAGCTCAATCCGGGACTACACTGAAGCTTTCTTT. Translating gives CASSSIRDYTEAFF. The J gene is TRBJ1-1, the V gene TRBV7-2; D perhaps matches TRBD1 (5 bases). Trimming left V 4 bases short and J 3 bases short, with 12 bases between. Germline CDR1 is SGHTA and CDR2 is FQGNSA. The CDR3 spans 14 residues.

For the CDR3, the DNA is TGCAGTGCTAGAGATAGTCCTCCCTACGAGCAGTACTTC. This sequence encodes CSARDSPPYEQYF. This rearrangement joins TRBV20-1 to TRBJ2-7; D gene unclear. CDR3 length: 13 residues. Trimming took 0 bases from V and 2 from J, leaving 8 bases between them. The V gene's germline CDR1 is DFQATT and CDR2 SNEGSKA (reference sequence).

V is TRBV3-1 and J is TRBJ2-7, with 11 positions matching TRBD2. The germline CDR1 and CDR2 sequences are LGHDT and YNNKEL (reference sequence). This CDR3 contains 16 residues. Trimming removed 3 bases from V and 3 bases from J; junction bases left unmatched: 7. The CDR3 is CASSQEGTSGFYEQYF. The CDR3 DNA follows: TGTGCCAGCAGCCAGGAAGGGACTAGCGGCTTCTACGAGCAGTACTTC.

This clonotype appeared a few times. The rearrangement uses TRBV30 and TRBJ1-1, with 7 bases that match TRBD1. This CDR3 is built from 11 residues. CDR1 is GTSNPN and CDR2 is SVGIG in the germline V gene (reference sequence). The junction had 3 bases not matched to a gene; V was cut back by 4 bases and J by 7 bases. CDR3 protein: CAWTSGGEAFF. In DNA, the CDR3 is TGTGCCTGGACCTCAGGGGGTGAAGCTTTCTTT.

This clonotype was detected a few times. J is TRBJ2-1 and V is TRBV6-2 or TRBV6-3; tentative D call: TRBD1 (5 bases). Germline values: CDR1 MNHEY, CDR2 SVGEGT. The CDR3 extends over 16 amino acids. Trimming left V 4 bases short and J 0 bases short, with 13 bases between. Here the CDR3 DNA reads TGTGCCAGCAGTTCACCCGACAGTACCTCCTACAATGAGCAGTTCTTC. Protein sequence: CASSSPDSTSYNEQFF.

This clonotype was counted between two and nine times. V usage is TRBV2 and J usage is TRBJ2-2; the D call may be TRBD1 or TRBD2 (6 bases each). CDR1 is SNHLY and CDR2 is FYNNEI in the germline V gene. The CDR3 is 13 amino acids. V was trimmed by 4 bases and J by 7 bases, leaving 10 bases between them. For the CDR3, the DNA is TGTGCCAGCAGTGCAGGGGAGGACGGGGAGCTGTTTTTT. Residues: CASSAGEDGELFF. The variable domain in full, completed from reference TRBV2 and TRBJ2-2, reads EPEVTQTPSHQVTQMGQEVILRCVPISNHLYFYWYRQILGQKVEFLVSFYNNEISEKSEIFDDQFSVERPDGSNFTLKIRSTKLEDSAMYFCASSAGEDGELFFGEGSRLTVL.

The chain is built from TRBV6-5 and TRBJ1-6, with D uncertain. Trimming shortened V by 2 bases and J by 10 bases, and 15 bases separated the two germline ends. The V gene's germline CDR1 is MNHEY and CDR2 SVGAGI. This CDR3 has 15 amino acids. CDR3 amino acids: CASSYVPTRKSPLHF. In DNA, the CDR3 is TGTGCCAGCAGTTACGTCCCGACTAGGAAATCACCCCTCCACTTT.

The V and J genes are TRBV20-1 and TRBJ1-5, with TRBD1 identical over 8 bases. The germline V gene encodes CDR1 DFQATT and CDR2 SNEGSKA (reference sequence). Trimming at V came to 4 bases and at J to 7 bases, leaving 15 bases not matched to a gene. The CDR3 runs to 16 residues. The CDR3 region is CSATSRGGQGWQPQHF. The CDR3, as DNA: TGCAGTGCTACTAGCAGGGGCGGACAGGGCTGGCAGCCCCAGCATTTT.

The chain couples TRBV7-2 to TRBJ1-3; the D is unclear. Trimming took off 5 bases at V and 3 bases at J, with 14 bases between the two ends. This CDR3 contains 15 residues. In germline, CDR1 is SGHTA, CDR2 FQGNSA. The CDR3 sequence: CASSPPSSFGNTIYF. The CDR3 nucleotides are TGTGCCAGCAGCCCCCCCTCCTCATTTGGAAACACCATATATTTT.

This clonotype was seen only a few times. The V call is TRBV29-1, the J call TRBJ2-1; a possible D gene is TRBD2 (5 bases). The CDR3 is made up of 11 amino acids. The V end lost 3 bases, the J end lost 14 bases, and 14 bases lay between the germline ends. The germline V gene encodes CDR1 SQVTM and CDR2 ANQGSEA. In nucleotides, the CDR3 is TGCAGCGTTGATTCGGTGCAGAGGGAGTTCTTC. Protein product: CSVDSVQREFF.

This clonotype has only a few counts. This chain connects TRBV6-2 or TRBV6-3 to TRBJ2-5; no firm D call. Trimming pared 6 bases from V and 5 bases from J, leaving 10 bases between. Per the germline V gene, CDR1 is MNHEY and CDR2 is SVGEGT. The CDR3 is made up of 12 amino acids. The CDR3 bases are TGTGCCAGCAGAGAACTGCCGGAGACCCAGTACTTC. Encoded protein: CASRELPETQYF.

The chain recombines TRBV11-2 with TRBJ1-1, with 9 bases identical to TRBD1. Germline assignment: CDR1 SGHAT and CDR2 FQNNGV. The CDR3 runs to 16 residues. Losses at the gene ends were 5 bases for V and 1 base for J; bases not matched to a gene: 8. CDR3 loop: CASSPRTGAQNTEAFF. CDR3 DNA: TGTGCCAGCAGCCCCCGGACAGGGGCCCAGAACACTGAAGCTTTCTTT.

The CDR3 sequence is CATSRDAGHQPQHF. The CDR3 DNA reads TGTGCCACCAGCAGAGATGCAGGGCATCAGCCCCAGCATTTT. The chain employs TRBV15 and TRBJ1-5, with D tentatively TRBD1 (5 bases). The V end lost 0 bases, the J end lost 5 bases, and 8 bases lay between the germline ends. This CDR3 spans 14 amino acids. Germline CDR1 reads LNHNV; CDR2 reads YYDKDF (reference sequence).

This clonotype was seen repeatedly, ten times or more. The chain has TRBV14 and TRBJ2-3, with 10 bases lining up with TRBD2. Trimming cost V 3 bases and J 2 bases; bases outside gene matches: 2. Germline loops: CDR1 SGHDN, CDR2 FVKESK. This CDR3 spans 15 amino acids. This CDR3 reads CASSHGTSATDTQYF. Written as DNA, the CDR3 is TGTGCCAGCAGCCACGGGACTAGCGCCACAGATACGCAGTATTTT.

This clonotype turned up a few times. One end of the junction is discordant with germline, which a read error may explain. V gene TRBV20-1 combines with J gene TRBJ2-7, with D perhaps TRBD2 (7 bases). The CDR3 consists of 15 residues. CDR1 DFQATT and CDR2 SNEGSKA come from the germline V gene (reference sequence). The CDR3 here is CCAPPGAGASYEQYF. Written as DNA, the CDR3 is TGCTGTGCTCCGCCGGGGGCGGGAGCGTCCTACGAGCAGTACTTC.

This clonotype has more than one count but fewer than ten. This chain links TRBV29-1 with TRBJ1-4; 7 bases are shared with TRBD1. CDR1 is SQVTM and CDR2 is ANQGSEA in the germline V gene. With 7 bases clipped from V and 4 bases from J, the junction kept 6 bases outside the gene matches. The CDR3 runs to 13 residues. The DNA for the CDR3 is TGCAGCGCCCAGGGACAGTATAATGAAAAACTGTTTTTT. Translated, it gives CSAQGQYNEKLFF.

V and J are TRBV27 and TRBJ2-1; D remains unclear. There are 14 residues in the CDR3. With 1 base removed from V and 2 bases from J, the gap between germline ends came to 6 bases. CDR1 and CDR2 (germline): MNHEY, SMNVEV (reference sequence). CDR3 nucleotides: TGTGCCAGCAGTTTATATGACACCTACAATGAGCAGTTCTTC. This encodes CASSLYDTYNEQFF.

This clonotype has a handful of counts. This chain joins TRBV6-5 and TRBJ2-1; 10 bases match TRBD2. Trimming at V came to 0 bases and at J to 5 bases, leaving 4 bases not matched to a gene. The CDR3 has 16 residues. Germline CDR1 reads MNHEY; CDR2 reads SVGAGI. CDR3 region: CASSYSSGRGDNEQFF. The DNA of the CDR3 is TGTGCCAGCAGTTACTCAAGCGGGAGGGGTGACAATGAGCAGTTCTTC.

This clonotype was seen ten or more times. This chain uses TRBV12-5 with TRBJ2-3; D not certain. V lost 6 bases, J lost 2 bases, and 9 bases lay in between. This CDR3 is 13 amino acids long. Germline assignment: CDR1 LGHNT and CDR2 FRNRAP. The CDR3 spells CASGNPYTDTQYF. The CDR3 nucleotides are TGTGCTAGTGGGAACCCTTACACAGATACGCAGTATTTT.

This clonotype came up many times. The chain carries TRBV12-3 or TRBV12-4 and TRBJ2-1; D ambiguous. The germline V and J ends were trimmed by 10 bases and 7 bases, with 11 bases remaining between them. CDR3 length: 11 amino acids. CDR3 amino acids: CATSLVNEQFF. The CDR3 DNA sequence: TGTGCCACCTCCCTGGTTAATGAGCAGTTCTTC.

This clonotype was picked up many times. Here the CDR3 reads CASSGRDFQETQYF. The DNA of the CDR3 is TGTGCCAGCAGCGGCCGGGACTTCCAAGAGACCCAGTACTTC. This chain links TRBV9 with TRBJ2-5, with D possibly TRBD2 on 6 matching bases. The CDR3 has 14 residues. Germline loops: CDR1 SGDLS, CDR2 YYNGEE. Trimming shortened V by 3 bases and J by 1 base, and 10 bases separated the two germline ends.

The genes are TRBV6-5 and TRBJ2-7; 7 bases map to TRBD1. V dropped 4 bases and J dropped 2; count of bases not matched to a gene: 5. Germline V lookup: CDR1 MNHEY, CDR2 SVGAGI. The CDR3 is 14 amino acids. Written as DNA, the CDR3 is TGTGCCAGCAGTTCCATCGGGACAGCCTACGAGCAGTACTTC. Translating gives CASSSIGTAYEQYF.

This clonotype was recorded many times. The rearrangement links TRBV12-3 or TRBV12-4 to TRBJ1-2; possible D gene TRBD1, 6 bases. V lost 3 bases to trimming and J lost 8 bases, with 19 bases between them. There are 15 residues in the CDR3. CDR3 sequence (DNA): TGTGCCAGCAGTTTTTCAGGGTTGGGGGCGGGGGGCTACACCTTC. Its translation is CASSFSGLGAGGYTF.